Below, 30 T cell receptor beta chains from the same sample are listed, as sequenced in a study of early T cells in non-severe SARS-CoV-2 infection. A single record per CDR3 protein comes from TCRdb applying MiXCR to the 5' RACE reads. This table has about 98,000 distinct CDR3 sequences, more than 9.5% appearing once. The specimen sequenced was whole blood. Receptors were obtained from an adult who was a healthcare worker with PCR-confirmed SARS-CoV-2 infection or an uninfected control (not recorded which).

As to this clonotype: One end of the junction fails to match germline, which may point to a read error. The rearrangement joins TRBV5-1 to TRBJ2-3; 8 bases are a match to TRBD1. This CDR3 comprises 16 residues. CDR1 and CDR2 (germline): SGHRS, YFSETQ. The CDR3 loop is CANSLARAGGADTQYF. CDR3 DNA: TGCGCCAACAGCTTGGCCAGGGCAGGGGGCGCAGATACGCAGTATTTT.

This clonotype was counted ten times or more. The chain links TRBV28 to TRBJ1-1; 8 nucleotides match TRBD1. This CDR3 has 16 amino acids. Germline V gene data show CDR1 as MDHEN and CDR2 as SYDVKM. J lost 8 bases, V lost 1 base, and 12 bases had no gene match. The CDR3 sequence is CASSLLQGESFREAFF. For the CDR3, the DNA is TGTGCCAGCAGTTTATTACAGGGGGAGTCCTTTCGCGAAGCTTTCTTT.

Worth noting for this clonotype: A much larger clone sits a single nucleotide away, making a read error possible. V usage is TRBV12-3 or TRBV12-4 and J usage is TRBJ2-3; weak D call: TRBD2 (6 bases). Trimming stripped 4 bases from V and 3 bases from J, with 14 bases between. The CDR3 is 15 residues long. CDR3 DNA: TGTGCCAGCAGTTCGGAGGGGTCCAGAACAGATACGCAGTATTTT. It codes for CASSSEGSRTDTQYF.

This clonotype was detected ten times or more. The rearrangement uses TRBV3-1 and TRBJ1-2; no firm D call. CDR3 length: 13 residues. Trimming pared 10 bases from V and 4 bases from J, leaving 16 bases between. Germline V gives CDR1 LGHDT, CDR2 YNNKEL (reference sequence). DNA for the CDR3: TGTGCCACCGAGGGTGAGGGCAGCTATGGCTACACCTTC. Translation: CATEGEGSYGYTF.

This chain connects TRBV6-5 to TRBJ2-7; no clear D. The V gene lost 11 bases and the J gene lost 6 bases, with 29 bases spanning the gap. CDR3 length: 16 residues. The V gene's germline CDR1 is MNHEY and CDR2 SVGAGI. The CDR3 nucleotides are TGTGCCTCGGCTCTACGTCGGGTCTTACAAGGGCGCGAGCAGTACTTC. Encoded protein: CASALRRVLQGREQYF.

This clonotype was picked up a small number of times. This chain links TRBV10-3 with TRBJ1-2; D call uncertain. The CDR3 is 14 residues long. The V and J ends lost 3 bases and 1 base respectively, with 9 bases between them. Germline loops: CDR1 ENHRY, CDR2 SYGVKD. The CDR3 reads CAISDQALNYGYTF. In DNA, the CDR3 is TGTGCCATCAGTGACCAGGCCCTTAACTATGGCTACACCTTC.

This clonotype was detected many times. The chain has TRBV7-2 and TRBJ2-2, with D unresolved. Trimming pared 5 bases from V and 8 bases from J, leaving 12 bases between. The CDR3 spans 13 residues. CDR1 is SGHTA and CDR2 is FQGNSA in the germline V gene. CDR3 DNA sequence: TGTGCCAGCAGCCTACAGCCTTCGGGGGAGCTGTTTTTT. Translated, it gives CASSLQPSGELFF.

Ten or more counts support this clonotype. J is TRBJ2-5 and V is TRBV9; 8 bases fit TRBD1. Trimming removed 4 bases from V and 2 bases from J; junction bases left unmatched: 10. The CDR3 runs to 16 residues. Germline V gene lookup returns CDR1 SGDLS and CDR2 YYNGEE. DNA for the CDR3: TGTGCCAGCAGCCCACGGGGACAGGACATACAAGAGACCCAGTACTTC. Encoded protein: CASSPRGQDIQETQYF.

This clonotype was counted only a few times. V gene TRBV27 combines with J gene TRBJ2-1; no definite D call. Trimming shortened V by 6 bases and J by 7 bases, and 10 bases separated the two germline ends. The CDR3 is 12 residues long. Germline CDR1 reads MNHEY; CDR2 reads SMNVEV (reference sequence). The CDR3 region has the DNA TGTGCCAGCAGCAACCTAGAAAATGAGCAGTTCTTC. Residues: CASSNLENEQFF.

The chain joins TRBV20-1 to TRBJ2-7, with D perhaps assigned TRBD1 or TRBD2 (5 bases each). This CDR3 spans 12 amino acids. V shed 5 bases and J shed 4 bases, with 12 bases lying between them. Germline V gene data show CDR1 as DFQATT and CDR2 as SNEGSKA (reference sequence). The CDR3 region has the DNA TGCAGTGCTGGGACCTCGATTTACGAGCAGTACTTC. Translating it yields CSAGTSIYEQYF.

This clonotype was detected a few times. The CDR3 protein is CASSLVTSGSNEQFF. For the CDR3, the DNA is TGCGCCAGCAGCTTGGTTACTAGCGGGAGCAATGAGCAGTTCTTC. V and J are TRBV5-1 and TRBJ2-1, with 11 bases fitting TRBD2. The V segment lost 0 bases and the J segment 6 bases; nucleotides outside the gene matches: 2. This CDR3 region has 15 residues. Germline assignment: CDR1 SGHRS and CDR2 YFSETQ.

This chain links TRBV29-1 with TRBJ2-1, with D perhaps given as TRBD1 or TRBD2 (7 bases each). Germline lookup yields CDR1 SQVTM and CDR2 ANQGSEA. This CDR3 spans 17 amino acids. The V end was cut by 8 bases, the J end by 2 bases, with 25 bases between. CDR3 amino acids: CSSRTGGRAGAYNEQFF. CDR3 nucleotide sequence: TGCAGCTCAAGGACAGGCGGACGGGCGGGGGCCTACAATGAGCAGTTCTTC.

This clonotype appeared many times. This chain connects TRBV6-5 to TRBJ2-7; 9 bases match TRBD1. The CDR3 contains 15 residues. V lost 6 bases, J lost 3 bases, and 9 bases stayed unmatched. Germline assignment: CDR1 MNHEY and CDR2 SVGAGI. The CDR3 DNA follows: TGTGCCAGCAGCCCCCCGGGACAGGGTGTCTACGAGCAGTACTTC. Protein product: CASSPPGQGVYEQYF.

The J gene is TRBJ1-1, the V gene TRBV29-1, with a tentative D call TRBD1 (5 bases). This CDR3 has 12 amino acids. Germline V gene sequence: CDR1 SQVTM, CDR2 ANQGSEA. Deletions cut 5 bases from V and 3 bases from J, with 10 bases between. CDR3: CSVWDGDTEAFF. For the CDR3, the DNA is TGCAGCGTTTGGGACGGAGACACTGAAGCTTTCTTT.

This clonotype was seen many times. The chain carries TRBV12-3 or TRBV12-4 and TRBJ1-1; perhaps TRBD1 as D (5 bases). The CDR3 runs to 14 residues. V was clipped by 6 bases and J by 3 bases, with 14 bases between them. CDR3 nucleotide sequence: TGTGCCAGCAGACTTTGGATAGGGGACACTGAAGCTTTCTTT. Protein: CASRLWIGDTEAFF.

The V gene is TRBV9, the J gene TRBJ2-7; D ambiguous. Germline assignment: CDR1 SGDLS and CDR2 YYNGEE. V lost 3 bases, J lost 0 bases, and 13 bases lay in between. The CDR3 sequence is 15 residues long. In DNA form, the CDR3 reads TGTGCCAGCAGCGAAACTTCAGGAGACTCCTACGAGCAGTACTTC. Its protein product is CASSETSGDSYEQYF.

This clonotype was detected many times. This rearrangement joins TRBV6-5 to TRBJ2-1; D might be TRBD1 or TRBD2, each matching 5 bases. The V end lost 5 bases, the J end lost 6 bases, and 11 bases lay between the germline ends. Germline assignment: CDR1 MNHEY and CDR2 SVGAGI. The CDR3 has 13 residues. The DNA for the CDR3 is TGTGCCAGCAGTACCGGGACCCTCAATGAGCAGTTCTTC. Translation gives CASSTGTLNEQFF.

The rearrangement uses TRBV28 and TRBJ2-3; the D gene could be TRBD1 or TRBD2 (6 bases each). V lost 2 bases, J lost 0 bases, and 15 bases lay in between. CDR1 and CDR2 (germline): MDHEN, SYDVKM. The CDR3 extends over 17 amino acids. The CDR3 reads CASSLGRRGPSTDTQYF. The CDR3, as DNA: TGTGCCAGCAGTTTAGGGCGACGGGGGCCAAGCACAGATACGCAGTATTTT.

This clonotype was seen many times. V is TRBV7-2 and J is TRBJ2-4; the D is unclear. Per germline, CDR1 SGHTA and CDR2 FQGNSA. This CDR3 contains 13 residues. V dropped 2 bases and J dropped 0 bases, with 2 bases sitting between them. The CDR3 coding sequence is TGTGCCAGCAGCTTACCAGCCAAAAACATTCAGTACTTC. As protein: CASSLPAKNIQYF.

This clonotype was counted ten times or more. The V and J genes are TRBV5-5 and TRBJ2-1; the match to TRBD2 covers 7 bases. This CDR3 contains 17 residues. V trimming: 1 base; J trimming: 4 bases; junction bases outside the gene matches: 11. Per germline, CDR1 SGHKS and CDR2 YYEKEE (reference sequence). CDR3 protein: CASSLIASGQGYNEQFF. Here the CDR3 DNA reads TGTGCCAGCAGCTTGATCGCTAGCGGTCAGGGTTACAATGAGCAGTTCTTC.

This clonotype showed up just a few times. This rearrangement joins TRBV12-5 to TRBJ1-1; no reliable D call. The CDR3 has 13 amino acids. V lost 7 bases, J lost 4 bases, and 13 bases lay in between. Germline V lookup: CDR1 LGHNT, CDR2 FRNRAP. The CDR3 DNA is TGTGCTAGTGCTCAAGAGGGCCGCACTGAAGCTTTCTTT. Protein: CASAQEGRTEAFF.

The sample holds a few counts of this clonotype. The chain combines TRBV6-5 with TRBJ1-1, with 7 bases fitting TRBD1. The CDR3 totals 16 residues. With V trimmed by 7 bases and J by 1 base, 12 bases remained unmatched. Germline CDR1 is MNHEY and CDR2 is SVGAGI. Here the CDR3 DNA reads TGTGCCAGCACCTTAGACAGGGAGGGGTGGAACACTGAAGCTTTCTTT. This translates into CASTLDREGWNTEAFF.

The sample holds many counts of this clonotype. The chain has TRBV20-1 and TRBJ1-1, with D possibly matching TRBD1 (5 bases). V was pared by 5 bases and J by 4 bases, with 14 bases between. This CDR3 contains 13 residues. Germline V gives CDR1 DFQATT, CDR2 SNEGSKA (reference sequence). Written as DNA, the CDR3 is TGCAGTGCTCCTAGGGGTTCGGGCACTGAAGCTTTCTTT. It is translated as CSAPRGSGTEAFF.

Here the CDR3 reads CAISESSANEQFF. CDR3 DNA sequence: TGTGCCATCAGTGAGTCCAGCGCCAATGAGCAGTTCTTC. The V call is TRBV10-3, the J call TRBJ2-1, with D unclear. Trimming cost V 0 bases and J 6 bases, with 6 bases left between them. In germline, CDR1 is ENHRY, CDR2 SYGVKD. There are 13 residues in the CDR3.

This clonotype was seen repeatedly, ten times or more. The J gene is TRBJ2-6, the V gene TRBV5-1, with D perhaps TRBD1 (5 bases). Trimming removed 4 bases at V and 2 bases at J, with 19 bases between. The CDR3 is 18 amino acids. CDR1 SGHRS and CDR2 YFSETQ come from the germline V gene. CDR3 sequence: CASSNRQYKGTGANVLTF. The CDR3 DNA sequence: TGCGCCAGCAGCAACCGACAGTATAAGGGGACTGGGGCCAACGTCCTGACTTTC.

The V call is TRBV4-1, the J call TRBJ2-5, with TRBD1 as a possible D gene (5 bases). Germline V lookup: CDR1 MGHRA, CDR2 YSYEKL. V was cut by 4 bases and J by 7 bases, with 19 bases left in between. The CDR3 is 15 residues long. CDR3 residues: CASSPLRGDWGTQYF. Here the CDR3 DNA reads TGCGCCAGCAGCCCTCTTAGGGGTGATTGGGGGACCCAGTACTTC.

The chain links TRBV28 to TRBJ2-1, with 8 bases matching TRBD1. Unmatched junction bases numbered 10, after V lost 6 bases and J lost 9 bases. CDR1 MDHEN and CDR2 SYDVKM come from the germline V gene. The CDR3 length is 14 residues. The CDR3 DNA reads TGTGCCAGCAGCCGGAGGACAGGGATGGGTGAGCAGTTCTTC. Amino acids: CASSRRTGMGEQFF.

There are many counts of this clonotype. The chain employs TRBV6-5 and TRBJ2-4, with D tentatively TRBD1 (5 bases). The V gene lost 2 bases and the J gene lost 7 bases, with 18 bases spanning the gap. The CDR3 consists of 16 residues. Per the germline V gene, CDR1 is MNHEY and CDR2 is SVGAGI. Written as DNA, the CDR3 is TGTGCCAGCAGTTACAGTGGGGCTACTATATCGAACATTCAGTACTTC. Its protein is CASSYSGATISNIQYF.

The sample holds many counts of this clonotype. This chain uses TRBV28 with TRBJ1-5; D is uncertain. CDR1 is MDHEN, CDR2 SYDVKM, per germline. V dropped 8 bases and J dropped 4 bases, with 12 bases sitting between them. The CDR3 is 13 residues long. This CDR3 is CASRTHRNQPQHF. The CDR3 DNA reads TGTGCCAGCCGCACCCACCGAAATCAGCCCCAGCATTTT.

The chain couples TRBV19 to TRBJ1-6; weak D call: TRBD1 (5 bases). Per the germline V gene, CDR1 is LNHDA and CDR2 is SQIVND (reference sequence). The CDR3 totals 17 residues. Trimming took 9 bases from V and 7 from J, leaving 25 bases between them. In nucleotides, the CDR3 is TGTGCCAGCCTCCCGACGGCAGGGAGGTTTTTGAATTCACCCCTCCACTTT. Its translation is CASLPTAGRFLNSPLHF.